This T cell receptor beta chain stems from a study of blood T cells in healthy people across ages. The use of a sample-barcoded 5' primer and a J-beta primer mix characterized a second PCR of about 7 to 12 cycles. TCRdb redid the calling of the 5' RACE reads with MiXCR, one entry per CDR3 protein. This table holds fewer than 650,000 distinct CDR3 sequences, roughly a quarter found once. This CDR3 region has 14 residues. Germline V gene sequence: CDR1 DFQATT, CDR2 SNEGSKA (reference sequence). As regards this clonotype: The germline gene is not matched at one end of the junction; a read error may be the cause.

The same sample was also used in a study of T cells of mothers and their children. That source adds: Related and unrelated pairs show TCR recombination output that thymic selection shapes similarly. It was related mother-child pairs that showed slightly higher overlap than unrelated pairs, without reaching significance.

Sequenced material: blood. The J gene is TRBJ2-5, the V gene TRBV20-1; TRBD2 aligns across 11 bases. The source is a boy aged 2 to 9 in good health. CDR3: CSACQASGGCELNF. CDR3 sequence (DNA): TGCAGTGCTTGCCAGGCTAGCGGGGGGTGCGAACTGAACTTC.